The 6 T cell receptor beta chains given below trace back to one sample, sequenced in a study of T cell repertoires in cytomegalovirus infection (dated by TCRdb to the late 2010s). The treatment or condition label for this specimen denotes: in vitro stimulation with specific CMV peptide epitopes to enrich CMV-specific T cells. Instrument used: Illumina HiSeq 1500. TCRdb reprocessing: public reads trimmed at Q25 with fastp, clones called with MiXCR, in-frame beta chains kept. Every entry covers one CDR3 protein and lists the most common genes and DNA from its rows. The sample table contains about 60,000 distinct CDR3 sequences; only one count was recorded for 20% to 25% of them. The top ten clones comprise 73% of the sample. Their target antigens are unknown. This material consisted of CD8+ T cells from cultured PBMCs, taken from culture after CMV antigen stimulation. These receptors were obtained from a human donor in good health (CMV status not recorded). Some clones in this sample may be carry-over from other donors' samples.

This chain connects TRBV6-4 to TRBJ2-3; TRBD2 matches at 10 bases. Germline CDR1 reads MRHNA; CDR2 reads SNTAGT. The CDR3 is 16 residues long. The J segment lost 2 bases and the V segment lost 6 bases, leaving 8 bases of the junction unmatched. Here the CDR3 reads CASSPLAGGSTDTQYF. The CDR3 nucleotides read TGTGCCAGCAGCCCCTTAGCGGGGGGTTCCACAGATACGCAGTATTTT.

This clonotype was picked up a small number of times. This chain links TRBV6-1 with TRBJ2-7, with D perhaps assigned TRBD1 or TRBD2 (7 bases each). Trimming left V 4 bases short and J 4 bases short, with 14 bases between. The CDR3 contains 14 residues. The germline V gene has CDR1 MNHNS and CDR2 SASEGT. CDR3 DNA sequence: TGTGCCAGCAGTGCTGGGACAGCGGGATACGAGCAGTACTTC. Protein product: CASSAGTAGYEQYF.

Only a few counts were recorded for this clonotype. The chain links TRBV20-1 to TRBJ2-7; D might be TRBD1 (6 bases). This CDR3 spans 15 amino acids. V lost 1 base to trimming and J lost 3 bases, with 16 bases between them. In germline, CDR1 is DFQATT, CDR2 SNEGSKA (reference sequence). The CDR3 bases are TGCAGTGCTAGAGTCCCAACAGGGTTCATCTACGAGCAGTACTTC. Amino acids: CSARVPTGFIYEQYF.

The chain combines TRBV7-2 with TRBJ2-7, with unresolved D. The germline V gene encodes CDR1 SGHTA and CDR2 FQGNSA. The CDR3 totals 12 residues. V was pared by 5 bases and J by 4 bases, with 9 bases between. The CDR3 nucleotides are TGTGCCAGCAGCGCCCGGATTTACGAGCAGTACTTC. Translating gives CASSARIYEQYF. Drawing the rest from reference TRBV7-2 and TRBJ2-7, the complete variable domain is GAGVSQSPSNKVTEKGKDVELRCDPISGHTALYWYRQSLGQGLEFLIYFQGNSAPDKSGLPSDRFSAERTGGSVSTLTIQRTQQEDSAVYLCASSARIYEQYFGPGTRLTVT.

This clonotype was picked up a small number of times. CDR3: CASGLSSDEKLFF. CDR3 sequence (DNA): TGTGCTAGTGGTTTGTCCAGCGATGAAAAACTGTTTTTT. J is TRBJ1-4 and V is TRBV12-5; D unresolved. V dropped 2 bases and J dropped 6 bases, with 7 bases sitting between them. The CDR3 length is 13 residues. Germline V CDR1 and CDR2: LGHNT, FRNRAP.

The rearrangement uses TRBV6-1 and TRBJ1-1, with 9 bases lining up with TRBD1. The junction had 5 bases not matched to a gene; V was cut back by 6 bases and J by 0 bases. The germline V gene has CDR1 MNHNS and CDR2 SASEGT. This CDR3 is built from 15 residues. In nucleotides, the CDR3 is TGTGCCAGCAGCCACGGGACAGGGATGAACACTGAAGCTTTCTTT. Translation: CASSHGTGMNTEAFF.